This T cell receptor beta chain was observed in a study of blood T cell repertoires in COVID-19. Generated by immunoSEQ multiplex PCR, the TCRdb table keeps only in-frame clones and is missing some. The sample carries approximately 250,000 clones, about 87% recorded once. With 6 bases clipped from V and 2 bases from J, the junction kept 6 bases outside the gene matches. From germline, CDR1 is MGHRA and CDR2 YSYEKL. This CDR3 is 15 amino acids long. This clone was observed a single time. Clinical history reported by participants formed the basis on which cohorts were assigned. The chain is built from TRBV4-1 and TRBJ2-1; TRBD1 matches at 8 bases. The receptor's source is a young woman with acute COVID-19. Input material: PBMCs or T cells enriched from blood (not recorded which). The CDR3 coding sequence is TGCGCCAGCAGTCCTGGACAGGGCGCCTACAATGAGCAGTTCTTC. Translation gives CASSPGQGAYNEQFF.